This T cell receptor beta chain came from a study of somatic mutations in cytotoxic T cells in rheumatoid arthritis. Method: immunoSEQ multiplex PCR; TCRdb's copy keeps in-frame clones and lacks some. The data show some 14,000 clones, with 82% seen just once and about 29% held by the top ten. As regards this clone: Its antigen remains unknown.

Germline CDR1 and CDR2: MGHRA and YSYEKL. This CDR3 comprises 17 residues. The V segment lost 3 bases and the J segment 1 base; nucleotides outside the gene matches: 6. General study points: A largest CD8+ clone above 20% of CD8+ cells occurred in about an eighth of the roughly 60 patients.

The gene calls are TRBV4-1 and TRBJ2-1; 10 bases fit TRBD2. This clonotype was obtained from an adult with rheumatoid arthritis. The sequenced material came from CD8+ T cells sorted from blood. The DNA of the CDR3 is TGCGCCAGCAGCCAGGGTAGCGGGGGGTTGTCCTACAATGAGCAGTTCTTC. It specifies CASSQGSGGLSYNEQFF.